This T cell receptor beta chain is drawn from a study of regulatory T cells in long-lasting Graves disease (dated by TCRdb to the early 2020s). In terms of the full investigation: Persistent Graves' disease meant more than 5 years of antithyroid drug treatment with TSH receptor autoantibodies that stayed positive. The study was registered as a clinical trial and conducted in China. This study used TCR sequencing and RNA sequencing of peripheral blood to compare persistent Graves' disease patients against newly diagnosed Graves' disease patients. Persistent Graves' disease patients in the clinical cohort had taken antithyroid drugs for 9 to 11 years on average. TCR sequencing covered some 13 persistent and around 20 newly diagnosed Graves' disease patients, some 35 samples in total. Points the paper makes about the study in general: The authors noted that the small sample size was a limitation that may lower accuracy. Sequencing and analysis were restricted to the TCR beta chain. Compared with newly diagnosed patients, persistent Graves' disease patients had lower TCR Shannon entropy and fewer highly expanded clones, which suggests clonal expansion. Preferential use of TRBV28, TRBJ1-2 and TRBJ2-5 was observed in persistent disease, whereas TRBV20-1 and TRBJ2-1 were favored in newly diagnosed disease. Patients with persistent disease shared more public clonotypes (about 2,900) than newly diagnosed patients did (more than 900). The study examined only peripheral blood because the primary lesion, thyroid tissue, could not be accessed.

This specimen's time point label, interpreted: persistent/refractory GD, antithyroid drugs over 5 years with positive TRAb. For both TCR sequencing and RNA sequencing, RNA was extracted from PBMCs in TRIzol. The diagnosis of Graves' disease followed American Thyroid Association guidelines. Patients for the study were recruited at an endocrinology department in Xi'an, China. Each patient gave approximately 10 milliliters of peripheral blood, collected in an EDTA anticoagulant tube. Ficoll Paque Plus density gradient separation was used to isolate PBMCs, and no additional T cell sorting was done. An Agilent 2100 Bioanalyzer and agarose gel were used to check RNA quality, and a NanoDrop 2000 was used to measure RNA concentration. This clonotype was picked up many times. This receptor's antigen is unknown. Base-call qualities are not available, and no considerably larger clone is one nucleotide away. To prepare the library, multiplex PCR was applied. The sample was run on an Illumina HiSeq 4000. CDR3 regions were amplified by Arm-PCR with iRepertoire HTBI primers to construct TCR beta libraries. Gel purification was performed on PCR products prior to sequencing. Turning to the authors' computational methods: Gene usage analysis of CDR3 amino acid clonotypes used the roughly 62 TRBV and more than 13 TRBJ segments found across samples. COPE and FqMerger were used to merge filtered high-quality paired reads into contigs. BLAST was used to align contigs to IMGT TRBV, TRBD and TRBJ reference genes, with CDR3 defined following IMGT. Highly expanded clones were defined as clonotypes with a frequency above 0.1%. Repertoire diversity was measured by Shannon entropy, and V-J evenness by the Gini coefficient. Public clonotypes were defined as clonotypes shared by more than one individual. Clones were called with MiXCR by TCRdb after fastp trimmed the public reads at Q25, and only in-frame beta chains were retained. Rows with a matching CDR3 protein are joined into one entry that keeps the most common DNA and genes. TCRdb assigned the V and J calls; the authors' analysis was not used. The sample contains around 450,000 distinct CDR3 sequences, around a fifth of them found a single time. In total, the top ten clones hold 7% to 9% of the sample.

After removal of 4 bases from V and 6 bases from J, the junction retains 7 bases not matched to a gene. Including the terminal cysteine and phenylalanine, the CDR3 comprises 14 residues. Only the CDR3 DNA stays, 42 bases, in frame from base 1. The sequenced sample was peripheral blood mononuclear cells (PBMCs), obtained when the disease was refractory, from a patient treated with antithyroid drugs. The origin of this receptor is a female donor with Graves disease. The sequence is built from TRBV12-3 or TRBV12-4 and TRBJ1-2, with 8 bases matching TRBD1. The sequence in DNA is TGTGCCAGCAGTTACAGACAGGGGTTTGATGGCTACACCTTC. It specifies CASSYRQGFDGYTF.